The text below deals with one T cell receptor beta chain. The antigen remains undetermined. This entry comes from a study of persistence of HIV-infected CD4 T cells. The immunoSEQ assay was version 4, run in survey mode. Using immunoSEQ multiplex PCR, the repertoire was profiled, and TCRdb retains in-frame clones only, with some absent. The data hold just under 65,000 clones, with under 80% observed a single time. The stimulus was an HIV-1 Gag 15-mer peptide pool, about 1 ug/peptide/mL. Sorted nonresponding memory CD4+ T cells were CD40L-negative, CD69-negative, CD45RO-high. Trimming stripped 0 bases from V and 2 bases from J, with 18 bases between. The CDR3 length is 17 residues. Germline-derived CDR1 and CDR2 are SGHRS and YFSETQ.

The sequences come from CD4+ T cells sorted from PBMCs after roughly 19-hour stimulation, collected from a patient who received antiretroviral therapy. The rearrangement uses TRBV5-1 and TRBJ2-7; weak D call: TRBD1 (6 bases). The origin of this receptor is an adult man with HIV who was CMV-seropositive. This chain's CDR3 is CASSLGLGQPRTYEQYF. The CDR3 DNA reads TGCGCCAGCAGCTTGGGTTTGGGACAACCGAGAACCTACGAGCAGTACTTC.